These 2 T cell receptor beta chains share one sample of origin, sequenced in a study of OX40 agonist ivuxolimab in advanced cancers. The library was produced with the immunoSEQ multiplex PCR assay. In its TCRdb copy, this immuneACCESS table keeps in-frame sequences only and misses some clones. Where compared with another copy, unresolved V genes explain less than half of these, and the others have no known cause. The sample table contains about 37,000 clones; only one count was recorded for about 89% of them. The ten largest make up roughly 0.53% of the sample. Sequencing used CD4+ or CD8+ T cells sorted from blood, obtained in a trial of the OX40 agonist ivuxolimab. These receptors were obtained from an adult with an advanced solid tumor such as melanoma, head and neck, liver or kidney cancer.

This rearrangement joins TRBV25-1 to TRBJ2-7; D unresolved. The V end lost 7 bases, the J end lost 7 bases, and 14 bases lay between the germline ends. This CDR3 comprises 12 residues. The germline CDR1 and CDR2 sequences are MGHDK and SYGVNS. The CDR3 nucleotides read TGTGCCAGCAACACTGGGTTGGGAGAGCAGTACTTC. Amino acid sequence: CASNTGLGEQYF.

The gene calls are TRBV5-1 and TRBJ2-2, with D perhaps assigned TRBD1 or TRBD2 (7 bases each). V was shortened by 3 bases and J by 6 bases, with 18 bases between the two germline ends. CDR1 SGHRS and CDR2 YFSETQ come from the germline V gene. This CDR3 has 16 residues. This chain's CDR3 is CASSSQGGATAGELFF. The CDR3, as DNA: TGCGCCAGCAGCTCCCAGGGGGGGGCGACCGCCGGGGAGCTGTTTTTT.